These 7 T cell receptor beta chains share one sample of origin, sequenced in a study of cytomegalovirus exposure and HLA in healthy donors. PCR employed 60 Vbeta and 13 Jbeta primers. Assay: immunoSEQ multiplex PCR; the TCRdb copy retains only in-frame clones and omits some. Recorded for this sample: 38,000 or so clones. Sequenced input: PBMCs. The receptors derive from a man aged 35 to 55 in good health and CMV-seropositive.

The V call is TRBV5-1, the J call TRBJ1-5, with D unresolved. The V end was cut by 4 bases, the J end by 4 bases, with 9 bases between. Germline lookup yields CDR1 SGHRS and CDR2 YFSETQ. CDR3 length equals 13 residues. The CDR3 nucleotides are TGCGCCAGCAGCCAAGACACGAATCAGCCCCAGCATTTT. It translates to CASSQDTNQPQHF.

The V gene is TRBV2, the J gene TRBJ2-5, with D perhaps TRBD1 (6 bases). This CDR3 comprises 13 residues. CDR1 is SNHLY and CDR2 is FYNNEI in the germline V gene. The V end was cut by 6 bases, the J end by 4 bases, with 12 bases between. CDR3 bases: TGTGCCAGCAGAAGGGGGACGGGAGAGACCCAGTACTTC. Protein product: CASRRGTGETQYF.

The CDR3 region has the DNA TGTGCCAGCAGTTCAGGACACTTATACAATGAGCAGTTCTTC. It is translated as CASSSGHLYNEQFF. V and J are TRBV27 and TRBJ2-1; possibly TRBD1 for D (5 bases). V lost 4 bases and J 4 bases, leaving 11 bases between the germline ends. The germline V gene encodes CDR1 MNHEY and CDR2 SMNVEV (reference sequence). The CDR3 is made up of 14 amino acids.

The V call is TRBV21-1, the J call TRBJ1-3; the table's D call, TRBD1, has no DNA check behind it. TRBV21-1 is a known pseudogene. The CDR3 runs to 15 residues. CDR3: CASSKAQGRGNTIYF. The CDR3 bases are TGTGCCAGCAGCAAAGCCCAGGGCCGTGGAAACACCATATATTTT.

The J gene is TRBJ2-4, the V gene TRBV7-9, with 7 bases aligning to TRBD2. The ends lost 3 bases at V and 0 bases at J; junction bases unmatched: 8. The germline V gene encodes CDR1 SEHNR and CDR2 FQNEAQ (reference sequence). The CDR3 spans 17 residues. The CDR3 nucleotides read TGTGCCAGCAGCTTTTGGGAGGGGTCTCTAGCCAAAAACATTCAGTACTTC. Amino acid sequence: CASSFWEGSLAKNIQYF.

The gene calls are TRBV27 and TRBJ2-5, with TRBD2 identical over 10 bases. The J call may not be correct, given that the DNA end is closer to TRBJ2-7. CDR1 is MNHEY, CDR2 SMNVEV, per germline (reference sequence). The CDR3 spans 14 residues. For the CDR3, the DNA is TGTGCCAGCAGTCCGGGACTAGCGACCTACGAGCAGTACTTC. This translates into CASSPGLATYEQYF.

V gene TRBV21-1 combines with J gene TRBJ2-7; the listed D gene, TRBD1, was not tested against the DNA. TRBV21-1 is annotated as a pseudogene. This CDR3 is built from 15 residues. In DNA, the CDR3 is TGTGCCAGCAGCAAAGGACAGGTTCTCTCCTACGAGCAGTACTTC. Protein sequence: CASSKGQVLSYEQYF.